This T cell receptor (beta chain) derives from a study of regulatory and conventional T cells in RAG deficiency. Study results and limitations: Omenn CD25-high CD127-low cells may be activated cells, not true Tregs. RAG-deficient patients showed markedly lower Shannon entropy and higher Simpson indices than control T-cell subsets.

Blood CD4+ CD25-high CD127-low regulatory T cells supplied the genomic DNA template. About this clone: No antigen is known for it.

The repertoire was sequenced with immunoSEQ multiplex PCR; TCRdb's copy has only in-frame clones and lacks some. The table has under 20,000 clones, about 91% seen once; the top ten hold more than 1.4%. These data also featured in a second study, about regulatory T cells. That report notes: The primer mix had 52 TRBV and 13 TRBJ primers.

Sequenced input: Tregs sorted from blood. This clonotype was obtained from a human donor in good health.

Here the CDR3 DNA reads TGTGCCAGCAGTGCACGACTAGCGGGAGGGTACGAGCAGTACTTC. Protein product: CASSARLAGGYEQYF. The V gene is TRBV2, the J gene TRBJ2-7; 14 nucleotides match TRBD2. This CDR3 is 15 amino acids long. Trimming cost V 4 bases and J 4 bases; bases outside gene matches: 3. The germline V gene has CDR1 SNHLY and CDR2 FYNNEI.